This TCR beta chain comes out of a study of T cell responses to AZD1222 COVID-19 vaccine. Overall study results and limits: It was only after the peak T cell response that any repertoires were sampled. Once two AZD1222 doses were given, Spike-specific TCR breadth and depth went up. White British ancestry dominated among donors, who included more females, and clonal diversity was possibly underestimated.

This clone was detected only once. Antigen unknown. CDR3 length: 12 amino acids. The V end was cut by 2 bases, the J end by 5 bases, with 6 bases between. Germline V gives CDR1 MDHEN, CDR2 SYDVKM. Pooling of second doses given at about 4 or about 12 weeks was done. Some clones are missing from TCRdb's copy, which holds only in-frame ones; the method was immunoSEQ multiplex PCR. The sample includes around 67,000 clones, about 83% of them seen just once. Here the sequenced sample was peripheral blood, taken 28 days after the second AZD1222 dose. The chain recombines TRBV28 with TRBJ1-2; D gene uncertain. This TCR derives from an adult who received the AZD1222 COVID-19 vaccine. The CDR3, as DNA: TGTGCCAGCAGTTTAAGAACGTATGGCTACACCTTC. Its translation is CASSLRTYGYTF.